The clone carrying this TCR beta chain occurred many times. Its antigen is currently unknown. The germline V gene has CDR1 SGDLS and CDR2 YYNGEE. J was trimmed by 2 bases and V by 3 bases; bases with no gene match: 6. The CDR3 is made up of 17 amino acids. The record originates from a study of T-cell reconstitution after alpha-beta-depleted transplantation in children. General study results and limits: Some patients' high day-60 TCRbeta diversity was traced to surviving recipient T cells and thymic progenitors.

For TCRbeta, the library was prepared with unique molecular identifiers. From the PCR reads, TCRdb called clonotypes with MiXCR, one entry per CDR3 protein. The sample records some 200,000 distinct CDR3 sequences, around 7% being singletons. The V gene is TRBV9, the J gene TRBJ2-2, with 11 bases matching TRBD2. Sequencing used PBMCs, obtained before TCRalphabeta/CD19-depleted stem cell transplant. The source is a boy under 10 years old with acute lymphoblastic leukemia, due to receive a stem cell transplant. The CDR3 region is CASSALAGGINTGELFF. DNA for the CDR3: TGTGCCAGCAGCGCTCTAGCGGGGGGCATCAACACCGGGGAGCTGTTTTTT.